The clone carrying this T cell receptor (beta chain) has only a few counts. Its antigen is unidentified. Unique molecular identifiers were incorporated when the TCRbeta library was constructed. TCRdb reanalysed the PCR reads using MiXCR and keeps one entry per CDR3 protein. Altogether 350,000 to 500,000 distinct CDR3 sequences are present, roughly two fifths being singletons, with the ten largest covering 25% to 30%. In germline, CDR1 is MGHRA, CDR2 YSYEKL. The length of the CDR3 is 15 residues. Trimming left V 1 base short and J 2 bases short, with 10 bases between. The data originate from a study of T-cell reconstitution after alpha-beta-depleted transplantation in children. Findings of the study overall: At day 60, the high TCRbeta diversity found in some patients originated from recipient T cells and thymic progenitors that had survived. The origin of alpha-beta T cells about two months after transplant was reportedly several hundred expanded graft clones. One year after transplant, T-cell counts and diversity came mostly from newly produced T cells.

V and J are TRBV4-1 and TRBJ2-3, with D unresolved. The receptor comes from a girl aged 2-9 years with aplastic anemia, due to receive a stem cell transplant. This material consisted of PBMCs, taken before TCRalphabeta/CD19-depleted stem cell transplant. CDR3: CASSQAPLNTDTQYF. The CDR3 DNA follows: TGCGCCAGCAGCCAAGCGCCCCTGAACACAGATACGCAGTATTTT.